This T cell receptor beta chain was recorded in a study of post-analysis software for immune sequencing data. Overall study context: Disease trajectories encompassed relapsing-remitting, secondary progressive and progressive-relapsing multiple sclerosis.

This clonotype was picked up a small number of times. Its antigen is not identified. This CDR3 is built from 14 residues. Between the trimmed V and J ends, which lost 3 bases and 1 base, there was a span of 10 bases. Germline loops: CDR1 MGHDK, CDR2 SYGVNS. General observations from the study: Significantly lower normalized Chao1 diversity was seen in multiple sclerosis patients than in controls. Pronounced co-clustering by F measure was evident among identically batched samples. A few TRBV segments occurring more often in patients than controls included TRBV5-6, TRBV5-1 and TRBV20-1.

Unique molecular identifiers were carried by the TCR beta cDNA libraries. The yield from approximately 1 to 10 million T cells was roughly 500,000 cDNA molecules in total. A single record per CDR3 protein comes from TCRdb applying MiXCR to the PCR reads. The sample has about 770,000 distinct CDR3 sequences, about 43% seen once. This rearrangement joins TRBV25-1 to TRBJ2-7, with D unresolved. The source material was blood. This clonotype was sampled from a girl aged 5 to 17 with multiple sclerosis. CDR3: CASSDSGPSYEQYF. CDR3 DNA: TGTGCCAGCAGTGATTCCGGGCCTTCCTACGAGCAGTACTTC.